The entry below gives a single T cell receptor beta chain sequence along with its context. The source of the sample is a study of synovial regulatory T cells in juvenile arthritis. Germline-derived CDR1 and CDR2 are MNHNS and SASEGT. The CDR3 spans 14 residues. DNA for this receptor is not on file. Generated by immunoSEQ multiplex PCR, the TCRdb table keeps only in-frame clones and is missing some. This listing includes 8,000 to 10,000 clones. Sample: Treg cells from blood. Regarding subset: remaining (HLA-DR-negative) circulating blood Treg cells. This clonotype originated in a donor between 2 and 29 years old with juvenile idiopathic arthritis. The chain links TRBV6-1 to TRBJ2-7; TCRdb proposes TRBD2, but this gene call is untestable without DNA. This CDR3 is CATKDPTSGYEQYF.